The 14 T cell receptor beta chains below come from one sample, sequenced in a study of T cells in Graves' hyperthyroidism and ophthalmopathy. What was amplified from RNA transcripts were TCR beta CDR3 regions. The HTBI primer set drove a first-round RT-PCR of the TCR CDR3. TCRdb analysed the multiplex PCR reads with MiXCR anew, one entry per CDR3 protein. The sample includes some 760,000 distinct CDR3 sequences, 12% to 15% seen only once; the top ten take roughly 10%. The sequenced material came from blood. These receptors were obtained from a woman aged 18-35 years with Graves' hyperthyroidism.

This clonotype was seen more than once but under ten times. The chain joins TRBV9 to TRBJ2-3; D might be TRBD2 (5 bases). CDR3 length: 13 residues. The V gene's germline CDR1 is SGDLS and CDR2 YYNGEE. The V and J ends lost 3 bases and 8 bases respectively, with 13 bases between them. CDR3: CASSDWLGGTQYF. The CDR3 DNA sequence: TGTGCCAGCAGCGACTGGCTTGGAGGTACGCAGTATTTT. The full variable domain, completed using reference TRBV9 and TRBJ2-3, is DSGVTQTPKHLITATGQRVTLRCSPRSGDLSVYWYQQSLDQGLQFLIQYYNGEERAKGNILERFSAQQFPDLHSELNLSSLELGDSALYFCASSDWLGGTQYFGPGTRLTVL.

The CDR3 DNA reads as TGTGCCACCAGCAGAAGTACAGGATTGCAGTTCTTC. This encodes CATSRSTGLQFF. The chain carries TRBV15 and TRBJ2-1; maybe TRBD1 (5 bases). This CDR3 spans 12 amino acids. Germline assignment: CDR1 LNHNV and CDR2 YYDKDF (reference sequence). V was clipped by 2 bases and J by 12 bases, with 11 bases between them.

This clonotype was seen ten or more times. The chain employs TRBV29-1 and TRBJ2-2; 10 bases are shared with TRBD1. This CDR3 has 13 residues. Germline-derived CDR1 and CDR2 are SQVTM and ANQGSEA. Unmatched junction bases numbered 2, after V lost 6 bases and J lost 4 bases. CDR3: CSVRDRGTGELFF. CDR3 in DNA: TGCAGCGTCCGGGACAGGGGCACCGGGGAGCTGTTTTTT.

This clonotype was recorded at least ten times. The rearrangement uses TRBV20-1 and TRBJ1-2; D is possibly TRBD1 (6 bases). CDR3 size: 15 residues. Trimming took 1 base from V and 4 from J, leaving 16 bases between them. Germline V gives CDR1 DFQATT, CDR2 SNEGSKA (reference sequence). CDR3 bases: TGCAGTGCTAGAGCCTTGGGGGCCTCGGGCTATGGCTACACCTTC. Its translation: CSARALGASGYGYTF.

This clonotype was counted ten times or more. The chain recombines TRBV11-2 with TRBJ1-5; no definite D call. Germline V gene lookup returns CDR1 SGHAT and CDR2 FQNNGV. The CDR3 runs to 13 residues. V shed 5 bases and J shed 7 bases, with 12 bases lying between them. Here the CDR3 reads CASSNGPGQPQHF. The CDR3 DNA is TGTGCCAGCAGCAACGGACCAGGCCAGCCCCAGCATTTT.

This clonotype was detected ten times or more. The chain has TRBV27 and TRBJ1-1; perhaps TRBD1 as D (5 bases). V gave up 2 bases and J gave up 4 bases, with 8 bases separating them. From germline, CDR1 is MNHEY and CDR2 SMNVEV (reference sequence). This CDR3 region has 13 residues. The CDR3 protein is CASSLAGFTEAFF. The CDR3 DNA follows: TGTGCCAGCAGTTTAGCAGGGTTCACTGAAGCTTTCTTT.

There are many counts of this clonotype. The chain uses TRBV2 and TRBJ2-7; the D gene is possibly TRBD2 (5 bases). V lost 4 bases and J lost 4, with 17 bases in between. The CDR3 covers 15 residues. Per germline, CDR1 SNHLY and CDR2 FYNNEI. The CDR3 region is CASSGSGKGRYEQYF. CDR3 nucleotide sequence: TGTGCCAGCAGTGGGTCGGGGAAAGGAAGGTACGAGCAGTACTTC.

The chain is built from TRBV28 and TRBJ2-3; no clear D gene. Germline values: CDR1 MDHEN, CDR2 SYDVKM. The CDR3 loop spans 14 amino acids. V lost 5 bases and J 12 bases, leaving 21 bases between the germline ends. The CDR3 loop reads CASSLPPGVGSQYF. DNA of the CDR3: TGTGCCAGCAGTCTCCCTCCCGGCGTGGGATCCCAGTATTTT.

This clonotype was detected many times. This chain uses TRBV29-1 with TRBJ2-3; 9 nucleotides line up with TRBD1. The trim removed 8 bases at V and 0 bases at J, leaving 18 bases unmatched. Per the germline V gene, CDR1 is SQVTM and CDR2 is ANQGSEA. CDR3 length: 18 amino acids. This CDR3 reads CSIPPGQGWASSTDTQYF. CDR3 coding DNA: TGCAGCATACCCCCGGGACAGGGTTGGGCCTCTAGCACAGATACGCAGTATTTT.

This chain connects TRBV9 to TRBJ1-2; D remains ambiguous. Trimming took 0 bases from V and 4 from J, leaving 7 bases between them. The germline gives CDR1 SGDLS, CDR2 YYNGEE. This CDR3 is 13 amino acids long. The CDR3 DNA is TGTGCCAGCAGCGTAGACTCCTCCTATGGCTACACCTTC. The encoded protein is CASSVDSSYGYTF.

This sequence joins TRBV5-1 and TRBJ1-2, with a possible D match to TRBD1 (5 bases). From germline, CDR1 is SGHRS and CDR2 YFSETQ. The CDR3 length is 13 residues. Trimming took off 2 bases at V and 5 bases at J, with 10 bases between the two ends. CDR3 sequence: CASSFGAWYGYTF. In nucleotides, the CDR3 is TGCGCCAGCAGCTTCGGGGCCTGGTATGGCTACACCTTC.

This chain uses TRBV20-1 with TRBJ2-2; 11 bases are shared with TRBD2. CDR1 and CDR2 from the germline V gene are DFQATT and SNEGSKA (reference sequence). The CDR3 has 16 residues. V lost 1 base, J lost 1 base, and 2 bases stayed unmatched. This chain's CDR3 is CSARVSGRGNTGELFF. The CDR3, as DNA: TGCAGTGCTAGAGTTAGCGGGAGGGGGAACACCGGGGAGCTGTTTTTT.

This clonotype was counted only a few times. The rearrangement links TRBV28 to TRBJ2-1, with D possibly TRBD2 on 5 matching bases. The V end was cut by 4 bases, the J end by 8 bases, with 18 bases between. From germline, CDR1 is MDHEN and CDR2 SYDVKM. The CDR3 covers 15 residues. The CDR3, as DNA: TGTGCCAGCAGTTGGACTGGCGACCTCGGCGATGAGCAGTTCTTC. Its translation is CASSWTGDLGDEQFF.

This clonotype was seen a few times. This CDR3 reads CASSGQNRGWAFF. DNA for the CDR3: TGTGCCAGCAGTGGGCAGAACAGGGGCTGGGCTTTCTTT. The chain joins TRBV25-1 to TRBJ1-1; 7 bases align to TRBD1. V was clipped by 4 bases and J by 11 bases; unmatched bases: 10. The CDR3 totals 13 residues. CDR1 is MGHDK, CDR2 SYGVNS, per germline.